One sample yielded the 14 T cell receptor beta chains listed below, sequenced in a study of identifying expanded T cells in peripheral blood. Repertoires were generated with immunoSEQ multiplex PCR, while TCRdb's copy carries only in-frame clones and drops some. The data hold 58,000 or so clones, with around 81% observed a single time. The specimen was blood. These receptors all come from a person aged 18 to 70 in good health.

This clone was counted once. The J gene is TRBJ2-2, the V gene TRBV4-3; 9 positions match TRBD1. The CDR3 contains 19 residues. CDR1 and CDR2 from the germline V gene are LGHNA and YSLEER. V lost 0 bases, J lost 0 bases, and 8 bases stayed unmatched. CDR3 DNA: TGCGCCAGCAGCCAAGATGACAGGGGGAGGGTGGCGAACACCGGGGAGCTGTTTTTT. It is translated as CASSQDDRGRVANTGELFF.

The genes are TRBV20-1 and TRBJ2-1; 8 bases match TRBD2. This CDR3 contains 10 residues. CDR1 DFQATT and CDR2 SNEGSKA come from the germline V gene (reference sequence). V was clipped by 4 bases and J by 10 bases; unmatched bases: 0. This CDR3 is CSATSGEQFF. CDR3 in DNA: TGCAGTGCTACTAGCGGGGAGCAGTTCTTC.

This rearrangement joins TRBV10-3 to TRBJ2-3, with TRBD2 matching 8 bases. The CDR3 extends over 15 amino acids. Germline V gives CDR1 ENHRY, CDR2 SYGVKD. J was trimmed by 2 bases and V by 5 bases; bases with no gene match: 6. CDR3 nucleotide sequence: TGTGCCATCAGTCGCGGGGGGCCCGACACAGATACGCAGTATTTT. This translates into CAISRGGPDTDTQYF.

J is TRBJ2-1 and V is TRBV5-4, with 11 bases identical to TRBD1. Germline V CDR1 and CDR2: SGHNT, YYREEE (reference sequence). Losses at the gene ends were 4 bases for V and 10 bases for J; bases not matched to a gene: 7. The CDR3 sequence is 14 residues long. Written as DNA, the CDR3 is TGTGCCAGCAGCCTTGGACAGGGGGCTCGGGAGCAGTTCTTC. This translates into CASSLGQGAREQFF.

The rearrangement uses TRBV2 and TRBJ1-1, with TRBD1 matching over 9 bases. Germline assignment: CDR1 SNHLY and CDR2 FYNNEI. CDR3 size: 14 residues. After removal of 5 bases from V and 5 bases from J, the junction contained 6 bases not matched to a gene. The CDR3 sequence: CASSKGQGGTEAFF. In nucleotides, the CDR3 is TGTGCCAGCAGTAAGGGACAGGGTGGGACTGAAGCTTTCTTT.

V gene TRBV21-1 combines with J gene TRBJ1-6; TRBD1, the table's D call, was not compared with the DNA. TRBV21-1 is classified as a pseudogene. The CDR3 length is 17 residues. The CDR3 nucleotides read TGTGCCAGCAGCAAAGAACGGACAGGGGGCTTAAGATCACCCCTCCACTTT. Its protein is CASSKERTGGLRSPLHF.

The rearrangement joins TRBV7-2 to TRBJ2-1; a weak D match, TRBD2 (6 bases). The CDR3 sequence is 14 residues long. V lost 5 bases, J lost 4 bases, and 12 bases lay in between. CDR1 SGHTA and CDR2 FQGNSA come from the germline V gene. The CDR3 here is CASSRELGYNEQFF. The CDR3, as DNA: TGTGCCAGCAGCCGGGAGTTGGGGTACAATGAGCAGTTCTTC.

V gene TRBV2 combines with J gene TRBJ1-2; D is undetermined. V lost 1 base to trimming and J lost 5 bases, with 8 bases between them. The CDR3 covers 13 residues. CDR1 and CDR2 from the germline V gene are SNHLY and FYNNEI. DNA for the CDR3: TGTGCCAGCAGTGAAGTAATAGGGTATGGCTACACCTTC. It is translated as CASSEVIGYGYTF.

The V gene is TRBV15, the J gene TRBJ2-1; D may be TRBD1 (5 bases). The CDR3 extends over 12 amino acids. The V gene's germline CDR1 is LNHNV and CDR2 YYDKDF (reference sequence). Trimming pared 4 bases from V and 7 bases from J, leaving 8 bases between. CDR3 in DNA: TGTGCCACCAGCACCAGGGATAATGAGCAGTTCTTC. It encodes CATSTRDNEQFF.

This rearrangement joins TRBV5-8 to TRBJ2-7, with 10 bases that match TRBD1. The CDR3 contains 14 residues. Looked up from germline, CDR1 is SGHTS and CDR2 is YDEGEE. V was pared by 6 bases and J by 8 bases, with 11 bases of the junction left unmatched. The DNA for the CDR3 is TGTGCCAGCACCTACCGGGGGACAGGGGCAAAGCAGTACGTC. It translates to CASTYRGTGAKQYV.

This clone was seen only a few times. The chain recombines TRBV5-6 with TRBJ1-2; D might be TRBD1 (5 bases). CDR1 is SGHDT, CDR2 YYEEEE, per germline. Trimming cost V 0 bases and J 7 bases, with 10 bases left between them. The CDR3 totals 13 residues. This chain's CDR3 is CASSLVTGGGYTF. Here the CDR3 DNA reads TGTGCCAGCAGCTTGGTAACAGGCGGTGGCTACACCTTC.

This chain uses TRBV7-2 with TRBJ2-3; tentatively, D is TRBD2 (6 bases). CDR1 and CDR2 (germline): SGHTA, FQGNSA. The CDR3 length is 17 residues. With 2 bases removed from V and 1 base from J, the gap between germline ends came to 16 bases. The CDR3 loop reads CASSLKLGRERTDTQYF. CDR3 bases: TGTGCCAGCAGCTTAAAGCTGGGGCGGGAACGCACAGATACGCAGTATTTT.

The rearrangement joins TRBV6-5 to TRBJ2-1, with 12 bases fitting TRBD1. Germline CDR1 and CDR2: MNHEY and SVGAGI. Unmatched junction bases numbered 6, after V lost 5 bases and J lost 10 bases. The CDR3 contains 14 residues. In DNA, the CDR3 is TGTGCCAGCAGTCGGGGACAGGGGGCTGGGGAGCAGTTCTTC. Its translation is CASSRGQGAGEQFF.

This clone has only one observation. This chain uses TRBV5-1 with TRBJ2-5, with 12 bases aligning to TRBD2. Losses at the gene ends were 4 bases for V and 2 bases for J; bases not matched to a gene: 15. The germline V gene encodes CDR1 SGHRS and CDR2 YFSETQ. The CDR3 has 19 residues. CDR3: CASSVFHPGLAGPQETQYF. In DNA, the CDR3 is TGCGCCAGCAGCGTTTTCCACCCGGGACTAGCGGGCCCTCAAGAGACCCAGTACTTC.